This TCR beta chain was identified in a study of shared clonotypes between healthy human individuals. Study outcomes and limitations: The expectation was that sequencing depth would affect clonotype sharing among donors.

This CDR3 spans 16 amino acids. Trimming removed 5 bases from V and 4 bases from J; junction bases left unmatched: 13. Germline V lookup: CDR1 GTSNPN, CDR2 SVGIG (reference sequence). It was around 190 ng DNA, some 30,000 T cell genomes, that sorted-subset replicate PCRs used. Sequenced by immunoSEQ multiplex PCR; TCRdb stores in-frame clones only, minus some. The sample contains about a million clones, roughly 80% of which appear only once. In the case of this clone: Its antigen is unknown.

The sample taken for sequencing was memory CD4+ T cells from PBMCs. As for subset: CD45RA-negative fraction. The chain carries TRBV30 and TRBJ2-2; 7 positions match TRBD2. The source is a man between 18 and 35 years old in good health. Some clones in this sample may be carry-over from other donors' samples. CDR3: CAWGWPGGRGTGELFF. CDR3 DNA sequence: TGTGCCTGGGGGTGGCCGGGAGGCCGTGGCACCGGGGAGCTGTTTTTT.